This T cell receptor (beta chain) derives from a study of shared clonotypes between healthy human individuals. General observations from the study: Naive subsets typically showed greater estimated richness than memory subsets. A small donor pool kept down the genetic and exposure-history diversity that was represented. Donor clonotype sharing was expected to depend on sequencing depth.

The run depth of the assay was deep. Produced via immunoSEQ multiplex PCR; TCRdb's table is partial and in-frame only. Among around 550,000 clones listed, approximately 95% were seen once. V shed 1 base and J shed 0 bases, with 10 bases lying between them. CDR3 size: 15 residues. Germline CDR1 and CDR2: MDHEN and SYDVKM. As regards this clone: Antigen specificity is unknown.

The gene calls are TRBV28 and TRBJ2-7; possibly TRBD2 for D (5 bases). Input material: naive CD4+ T cells sorted from blood. Subset specified: CD45RA+ positively selected. The TCR was taken from a woman aged 25 to 39 in good health. DNA of the CDR3: TGTGCCAGCAGTTTATCGGCTAGCAGCTCCTACGAGCAGTACTTC. It specifies CASSLSASSSYEQYF.